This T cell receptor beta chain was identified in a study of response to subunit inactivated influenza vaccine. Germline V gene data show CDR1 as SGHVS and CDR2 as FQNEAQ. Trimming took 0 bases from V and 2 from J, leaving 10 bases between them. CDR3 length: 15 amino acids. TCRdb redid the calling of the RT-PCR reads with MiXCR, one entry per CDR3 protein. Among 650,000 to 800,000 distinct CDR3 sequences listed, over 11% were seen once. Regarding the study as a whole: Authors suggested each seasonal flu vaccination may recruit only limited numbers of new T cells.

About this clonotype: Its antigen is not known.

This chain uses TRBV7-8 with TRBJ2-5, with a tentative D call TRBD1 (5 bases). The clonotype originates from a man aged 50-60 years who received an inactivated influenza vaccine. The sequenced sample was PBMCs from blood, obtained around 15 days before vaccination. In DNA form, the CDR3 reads TGTGCCAGCAGCTTAGCGCCAGGGTTACAAGAGACCCAGTACTTC. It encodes CASSLAPGLQETQYF.